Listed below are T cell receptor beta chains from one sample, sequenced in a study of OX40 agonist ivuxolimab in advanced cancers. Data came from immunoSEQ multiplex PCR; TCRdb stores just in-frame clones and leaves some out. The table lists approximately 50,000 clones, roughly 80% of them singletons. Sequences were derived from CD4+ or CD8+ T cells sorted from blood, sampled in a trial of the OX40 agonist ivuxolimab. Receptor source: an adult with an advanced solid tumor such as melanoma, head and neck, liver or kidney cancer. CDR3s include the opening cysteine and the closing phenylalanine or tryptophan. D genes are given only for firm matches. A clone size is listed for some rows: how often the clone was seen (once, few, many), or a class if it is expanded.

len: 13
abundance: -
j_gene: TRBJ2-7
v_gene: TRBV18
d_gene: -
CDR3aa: CASSPQGDYEQYF
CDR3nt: TGTGCCAGCTCACCACAGGGGGATTACGAGCAGTACTTC

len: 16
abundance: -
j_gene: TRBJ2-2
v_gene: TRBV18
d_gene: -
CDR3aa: CASSPRDIANTGELFF
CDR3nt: TGTGCCAGCTCACCTAGGGACATCGCCAACACCGGGGAGCTGTTTTTT

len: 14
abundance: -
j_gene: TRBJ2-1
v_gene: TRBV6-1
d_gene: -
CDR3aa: CASKAQGGSNEQFF
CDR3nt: TGTGCCAGCAAGGCACAGGGGGGGAGCAATGAGCAGTTCTTC

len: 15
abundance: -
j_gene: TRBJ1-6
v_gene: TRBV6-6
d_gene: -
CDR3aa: CASSYIGGAGSPLHF
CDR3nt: TGTGCCAGCAGTTACATCGGAGGTGCGGGTTCACCCCTCCACTTT

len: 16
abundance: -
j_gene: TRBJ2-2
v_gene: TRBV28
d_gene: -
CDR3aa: CASSLINLGVAGELFF
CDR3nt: TGTGCCAGCAGTTTAATTAATTTGGGGGTGGCCGGGGAGCTGTTTTTT

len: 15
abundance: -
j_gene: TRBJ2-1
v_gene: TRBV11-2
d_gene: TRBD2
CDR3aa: CASSFSGGARYEQFF
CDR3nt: TGTGCCAGCAGCTTTAGCGGGGGGGCCCGGTATGAGCAGTTCTTC

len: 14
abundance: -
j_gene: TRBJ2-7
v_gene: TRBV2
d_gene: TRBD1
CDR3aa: CASRGQGGSYEQYF
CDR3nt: TGTGCCAGCAGGGGACAGGGTGGCTCCTACGAGCAGTACTTC

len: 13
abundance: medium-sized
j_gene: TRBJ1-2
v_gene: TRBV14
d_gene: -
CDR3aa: CASSQGQEYGYTF
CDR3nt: TGTGCCAGCAGCCAAGGACAGGAGTATGGCTACACCTTC

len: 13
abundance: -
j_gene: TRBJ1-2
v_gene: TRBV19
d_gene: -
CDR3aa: CASTRTDLPGYTF
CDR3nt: TGTGCCAGTACCAGGACGGACCTCCCGGGGTACACCTTC

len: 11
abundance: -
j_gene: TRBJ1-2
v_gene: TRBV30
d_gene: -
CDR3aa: CAGGARFGYTF
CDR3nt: TGTGCCGGTGGGGCTCGGTTTGGCTACACCTTC

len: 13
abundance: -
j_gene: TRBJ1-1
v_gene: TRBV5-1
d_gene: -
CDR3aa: CASSFLQNTEAFF
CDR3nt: TGCGCCAGCAGCTTCCTCCAGAACACTGAAGCTTTCTTT

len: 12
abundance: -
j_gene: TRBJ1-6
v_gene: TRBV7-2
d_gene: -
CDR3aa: CATGVNNSPLHF
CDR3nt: TGTGCCACTGGGGTTAATAATTCACCCCTCCACTTT

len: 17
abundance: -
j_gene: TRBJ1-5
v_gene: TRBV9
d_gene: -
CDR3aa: CASSAALSIPGYQPQHF
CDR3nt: TGTGCCAGCAGCGCCGCCTTATCGATACCGGGGTATCAGCCCCAGCATTTT

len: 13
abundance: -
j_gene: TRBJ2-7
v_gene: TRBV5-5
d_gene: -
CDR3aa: CASSSPNSYEQYF
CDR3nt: TGTGCCAGCAGCTCCCCAAACTCCTACGAGCAGTACTTC

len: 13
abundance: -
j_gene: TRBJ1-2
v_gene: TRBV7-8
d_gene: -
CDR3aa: CASAWGGRDGYNF
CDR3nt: TGTGCCAGCGCATGGGGGGGTAGGGATGGCTACAACTTC

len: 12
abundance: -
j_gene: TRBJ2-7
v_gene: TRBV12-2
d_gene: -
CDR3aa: CASRLSVDEQYF
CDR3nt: TGTGCAAGTCGCCTCAGTGTTGACGAGCAGTACTTC

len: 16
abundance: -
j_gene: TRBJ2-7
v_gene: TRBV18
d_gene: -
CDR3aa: CASSPMSGTFSYEQYF
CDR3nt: TGTGCCAGCTCACCTATGAGTGGCACCTTCTCCTACGAGCAGTACTTC

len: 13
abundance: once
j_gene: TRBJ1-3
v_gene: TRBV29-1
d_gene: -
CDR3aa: CSAMTSSGNTIYF
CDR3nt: TGCAGCGCGATGACAAGCTCTGGAAACACCATATATTTT

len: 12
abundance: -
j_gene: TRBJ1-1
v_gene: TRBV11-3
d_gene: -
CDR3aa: CASSRRNTEAFF
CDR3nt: TGTGCCAGCAGCAGAAGGAACACTGAAGCTTTCTTT

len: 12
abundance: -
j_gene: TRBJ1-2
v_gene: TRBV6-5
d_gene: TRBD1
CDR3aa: CASSYTGGQYTF
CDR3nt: TGTGCCAGCAGTTATACAGGGGGCCAGTACACCTTC

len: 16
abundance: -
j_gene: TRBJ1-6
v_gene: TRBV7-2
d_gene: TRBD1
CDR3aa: CASSFSPGQGASPLHF
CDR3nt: TGTGCCAGCAGCTTTTCCCCGGGACAGGGAGCATCACCCCTCCACTTT

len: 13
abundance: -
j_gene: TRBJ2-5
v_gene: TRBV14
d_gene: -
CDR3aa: CASGVGLQETQYF
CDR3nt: TGTGCCAGCGGTGTGGGACTTCAAGAGACCCAGTACTTC

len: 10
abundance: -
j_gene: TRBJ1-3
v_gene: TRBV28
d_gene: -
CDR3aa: CASSSDTIYF
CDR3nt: TGTGCCAGCAGTTCAGACACCATATATTTT

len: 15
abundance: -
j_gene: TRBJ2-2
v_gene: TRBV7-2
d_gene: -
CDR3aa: CASSLGQGETGELFF
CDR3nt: TGTGCCAGCAGCTTAGGTCAGGGCGAAACCGGGGAGCTGTTTTTT

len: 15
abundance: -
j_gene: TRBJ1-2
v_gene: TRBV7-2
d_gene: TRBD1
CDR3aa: CASSSTGGAGYGYTF
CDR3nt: TGTGCCAGCAGCTCCACAGGGGGCGCGGGGTATGGCTACACCTTC

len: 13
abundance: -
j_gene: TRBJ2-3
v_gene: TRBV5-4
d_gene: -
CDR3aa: CASSLESTDTQYF
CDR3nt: TGTGCCAGCAGCTTGGAAAGCACAGATACGCAGTATTTT

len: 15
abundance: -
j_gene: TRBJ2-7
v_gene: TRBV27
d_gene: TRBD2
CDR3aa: CASSDLAGPSYEQYF
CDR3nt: TGTGCCAGCAGTGACCTAGCGGGTCCTTCCTACGAGCAGTACTTC

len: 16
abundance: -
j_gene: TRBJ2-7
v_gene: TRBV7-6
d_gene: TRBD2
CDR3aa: CASSNILRGGTYEQYF
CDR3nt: TGTGCCAGCAGCAACATCTTGCGGGGGGGCACCTACGAGCAGTACTTC

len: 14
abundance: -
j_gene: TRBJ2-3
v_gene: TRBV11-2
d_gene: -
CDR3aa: CASSFRTGPDTQYF
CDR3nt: TGTGCCAGCAGCTTTCGTACAGGCCCAGATACGCAGTATTTT

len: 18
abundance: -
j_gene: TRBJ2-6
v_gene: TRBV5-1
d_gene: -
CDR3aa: CASSHPPGHGSGANVLTF
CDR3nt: TGCGCCAGCAGCCACCCTCCGGGACACGGCTCTGGGGCCAACGTCCTGACTTTC

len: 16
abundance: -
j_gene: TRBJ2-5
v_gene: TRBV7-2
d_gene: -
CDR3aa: CASSSVFSAAQETQYF
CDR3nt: TGTGCCAGCAGCTCTGTCTTCTCAGCGGCCCAAGAGACCCAGTACTTC

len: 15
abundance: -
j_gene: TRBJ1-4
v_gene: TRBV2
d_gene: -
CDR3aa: CASAGREDTNEKLFF
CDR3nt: TGTGCCAGCGCAGGGCGGGAGGATACTAATGAAAAACTGTTTTTT

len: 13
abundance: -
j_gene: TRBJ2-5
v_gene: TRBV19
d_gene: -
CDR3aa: CASSIQPRETQYF
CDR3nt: TGTGCCAGTAGTATTCAACCCCGGGAGACCCAGTACTTC

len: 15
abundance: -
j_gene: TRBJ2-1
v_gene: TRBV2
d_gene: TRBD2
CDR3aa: CASRVAGGNFNEQFF
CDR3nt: TGTGCCAGCAGAGTAGCGGGGGGCAATTTTAATGAGCAGTTCTTC

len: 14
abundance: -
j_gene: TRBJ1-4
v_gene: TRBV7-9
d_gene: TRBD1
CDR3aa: CASRGQQGDEKLFF
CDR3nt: TGTGCCAGCAGGGGACAACAGGGGGATGAAAAACTGTTTTTT

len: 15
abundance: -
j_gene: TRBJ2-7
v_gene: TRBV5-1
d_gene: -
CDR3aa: CASSLVAGWTYEQYF
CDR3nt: TGCGCCAGCAGCTTAGTGGCAGGGTGGACCTACGAGCAGTACTTC

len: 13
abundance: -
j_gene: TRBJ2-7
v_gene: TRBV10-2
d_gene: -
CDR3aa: CASTDQGAYEQYF
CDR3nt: TGCGCCAGCACGGACCAGGGCGCCTACGAGCAGTACTTC

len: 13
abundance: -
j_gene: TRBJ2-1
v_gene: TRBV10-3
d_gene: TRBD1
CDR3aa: CAITSGQGNEQFF
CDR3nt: TGTGCCATCACCAGCGGACAGGGCAATGAGCAGTTCTTC

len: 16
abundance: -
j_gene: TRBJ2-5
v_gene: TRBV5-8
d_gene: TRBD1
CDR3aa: CASSSYGTGEGETQYF
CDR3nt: TGTGCCAGCAGCTCATATGGGACAGGGGAAGGAGAGACCCAGTACTTC

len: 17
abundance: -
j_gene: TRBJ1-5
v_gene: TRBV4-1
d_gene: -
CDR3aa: CASSRLQGWGSNQPQHF
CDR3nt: TGCGCCAGCAGCCGACTCCAGGGGTGGGGAAGCAATCAGCCCCAGCATTTT

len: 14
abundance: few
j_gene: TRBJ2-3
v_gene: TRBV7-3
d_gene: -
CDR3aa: CASSPGLSTDTQYF
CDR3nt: TGTGCCAGCAGCCCGGGACTGAGCACAGATACGCAGTATTTT

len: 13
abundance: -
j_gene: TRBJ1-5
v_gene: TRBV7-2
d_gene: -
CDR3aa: CASSFQGHQPQHF
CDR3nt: TGTGCCAGCAGCTTTCAGGGGCACCAGCCCCAGCATTTT

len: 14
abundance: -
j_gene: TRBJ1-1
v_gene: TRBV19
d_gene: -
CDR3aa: CASSISGVGTEAFF
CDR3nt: TGTGCCAGTAGTATATCCGGGGTCGGCACTGAAGCTTTCTTT

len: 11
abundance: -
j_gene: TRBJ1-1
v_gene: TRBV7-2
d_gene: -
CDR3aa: CASSSLMEAFF
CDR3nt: TGTGCCAGCAGCTCCCTGATGGAAGCTTTCTTT